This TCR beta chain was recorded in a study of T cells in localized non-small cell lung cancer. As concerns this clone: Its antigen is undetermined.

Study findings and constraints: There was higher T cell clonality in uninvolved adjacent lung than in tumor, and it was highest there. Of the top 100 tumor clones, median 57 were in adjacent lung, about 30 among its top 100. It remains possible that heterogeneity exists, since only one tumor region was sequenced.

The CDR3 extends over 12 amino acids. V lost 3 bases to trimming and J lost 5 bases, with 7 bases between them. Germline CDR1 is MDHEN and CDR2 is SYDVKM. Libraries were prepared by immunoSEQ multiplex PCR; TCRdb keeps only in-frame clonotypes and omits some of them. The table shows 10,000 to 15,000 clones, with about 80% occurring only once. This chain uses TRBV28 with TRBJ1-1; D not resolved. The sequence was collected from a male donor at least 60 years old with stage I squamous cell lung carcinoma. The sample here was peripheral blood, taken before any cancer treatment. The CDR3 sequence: CASSLRGTEAFF. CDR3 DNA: TGTGCCAGCAGTTTGCGAGGAACTGAAGCTTTCTTT.